A selection of T cell receptor beta chains follows, all from one sample in a study of T cells after yellow fever vaccination. One entry per CDR3 protein, called by TCRdb with MiXCR from the 5' RACE reads. The sample includes under 400,000 distinct CDR3 sequences, roughly an eighth of them seen just once. Material: CD4+ T cells sorted from PBMCs, obtained 15 days after the yellow fever booster vaccination. Source of these receptors: a man aged 18 to 29 who received the YFV17D yellow fever vaccine. Both conserved end residues are part of each CDR3. D genes are given only for firm matches. Clone size, where shown, is once, few, many, or a class for clones that have expanded.

v_call: TRBV3-1; clone_size: .; j_call: TRBJ1-5; d_call: .; cdr3_aa: CASSGGSGSNQPQHF; cdr3_nt: TGTGCCAGCAGCGGAGGCTCGGGGAGCAATCAGCCCCAGCATTTT
v_call: TRBV2; clone_size: few; j_call: TRBJ2-7; d_call: .; cdr3_aa: CASGVEGNEQYF; cdr3_nt: TGTGCCAGCGGCGTCGAAGGAAACGAGCAGTACTTC
v_call: TRBV7-6; clone_size: .; j_call: TRBJ2-2; d_call: TRBD1; cdr3_aa: CASSPRQGMNTGELFF; cdr3_nt: TGTGCCAGCAGCCCTCGACAGGGGATGAACACCGGGGAGCTGTTTTTT
v_call: TRBV9; clone_size: .; j_call: TRBJ2-1; d_call: .; cdr3_aa: CASSVRPPPGEQFF; cdr3_nt: TGTGCCAGCAGCGTAAGGCCCCCTCCCGGTGAGCAGTTCTTC
v_call: TRBV18; clone_size: .; j_call: TRBJ1-6; d_call: .; cdr3_aa: CASSPEAINSPLHF; cdr3_nt: TGTGCCAGCTCACCAGAGGCCATCAATTCACCCCTCCACTTT
v_call: TRBV11-2; clone_size: .; j_call: TRBJ1-1; d_call: .; cdr3_aa: CASSLNLLLNTEAFF; cdr3_nt: TGTGCCAGCAGCTTAAATCTGCTACTGAACACTGAAGCTTTCTTT
v_call: TRBV5-1; clone_size: .; j_call: TRBJ1-3; d_call: .; cdr3_aa: CASSNKESGNTIYF; cdr3_nt: TGCGCCAGCAGCAACAAGGAGTCCGGAAACACCATATATTTT
v_call: TRBV6-5; clone_size: .; j_call: TRBJ2-1; d_call: .; cdr3_aa: CASSDRTAYNEQFF; cdr3_nt: TGTGCCAGCAGTGATCGGACAGCTTACAATGAGCAGTTCTTC
v_call: TRBV12-3/TRBV12-4; clone_size: few; j_call: TRBJ1-1; d_call: TRBD1; cdr3_aa: CASSKPGQGDTEAFF; cdr3_nt: TGTGCCAGCAGCAAACCGGGACAGGGGGACACTGAAGCTTTCTTT
v_call: TRBV7-2; clone_size: few; j_call: TRBJ2-1; d_call: .; cdr3_aa: CASSFRRDFYNEQFF; cdr3_nt: TGTGCCAGCAGCTTCCGCCGGGACTTTTACAATGAGCAGTTCTTC
v_call: TRBV7-8; clone_size: .; j_call: TRBJ1-1; d_call: .; cdr3_aa: CASSRGGKDTEAFF; cdr3_nt: TGTGCCAGCAGCCGCGGTGGTAAGGACACTGAAGCTTTCTTT
v_call: TRBV6-2/TRBV6-3; clone_size: few; j_call: TRBJ2-3; d_call: TRBD1; cdr3_aa: CASSVQGVSTDTQYF; cdr3_nt: TGTGCCAGCAGTGTACAGGGGGTAAGCACAGATACGCAGTATTTT
v_call: TRBV9; clone_size: few; j_call: TRBJ1-1; d_call: .; cdr3_aa: CASSVVDWGTEAFF; cdr3_nt: TGTGCCAGCAGCGTTGTGGACTGGGGCACTGAAGCTTTCTTT
v_call: TRBV20-1; clone_size: few; j_call: TRBJ2-2; d_call: .; cdr3_aa: CRVGSGSGELFF; cdr3_nt: TGCAGGGTGGGGTCAGGTTCCGGGGAGCTGTTTTTT
v_call: TRBV24-1; clone_size: many; j_call: TRBJ1-2; d_call: .; cdr3_aa: CATSDAGTASNYGYTF; cdr3_nt: TGTGCCACCAGTGATGCCGGGACGGCTTCTAACTATGGCTACACCTTC
v_call: TRBV5-1; clone_size: .; j_call: TRBJ1-6; d_call: .; cdr3_aa: CASSLGRDNISPLHF; cdr3_nt: TGCGCCAGCAGCTTGGGCCGGGACAACATTTCACCCCTCCACTTT
v_call: TRBV12-3/TRBV12-4; clone_size: few; j_call: TRBJ2-5; d_call: .; cdr3_aa: CAPRRDLTETQYF; cdr3_nt: TGTGCCCCCCGGAGGGACCTGACAGAGACCCAGTACTTC
v_call: TRBV5-6; clone_size: .; j_call: TRBJ2-1; d_call: TRBD2; cdr3_aa: CASSSSGGASYNEQFF; cdr3_nt: TGTGCCAGCAGCTCTAGCGGGGGGGCCTCCTACAATGAGCAGTTCTTC
v_call: TRBV7-3; clone_size: few; j_call: TRBJ2-6; d_call: .; cdr3_aa: CASSSPVSPSGANVLTF; cdr3_nt: TGTGCCAGCAGCTCGCCAGTGTCACCCTCTGGGGCCAACGTCCTGACTTTC
v_call: TRBV25-1; clone_size: many; j_call: TRBJ2-3; d_call: TRBD2; cdr3_aa: CASSPTSGGPHRTDTQYF; cdr3_nt: TGTGCCAGCAGCCCTACTAGCGGGGGCCCACACCGCACAGATACGCAGTATTTT
v_call: TRBV2; clone_size: few; j_call: TRBJ1-2; d_call: .; cdr3_aa: CASRPTQGGGYTF; cdr3_nt: TGTGCCAGCAGGCCTACTCAAGGGGGAGGCTACACCTTC
v_call: TRBV6-6; clone_size: .; j_call: TRBJ1-2; d_call: TRBD1; cdr3_aa: CASSSHRGGNGYTF; cdr3_nt: TGTGCCAGCAGCTCCCACAGGGGTGGGAATGGCTACACCTTC
v_call: TRBV19; clone_size: few; j_call: TRBJ1-5; d_call: TRBD1; cdr3_aa: CASSPGTGGLPQHF; cdr3_nt: TGTGCCAGTAGCCCCGGGACAGGGGGGTTACCCCAGCATTTT
v_call: TRBV4-3; clone_size: .; j_call: TRBJ2-3; d_call: .; cdr3_aa: CASSQEWGVGTDTQYF; cdr3_nt: TGCGCCAGCAGCCAAGAATGGGGGGTAGGAACAGATACGCAGTATTTT
v_call: TRBV29-1; clone_size: .; j_call: TRBJ2-5; d_call: .; cdr3_aa: CSVGLYQETQYF; cdr3_nt: TGCAGCGTTGGGCTATACCAAGAGACCCAGTACTTC